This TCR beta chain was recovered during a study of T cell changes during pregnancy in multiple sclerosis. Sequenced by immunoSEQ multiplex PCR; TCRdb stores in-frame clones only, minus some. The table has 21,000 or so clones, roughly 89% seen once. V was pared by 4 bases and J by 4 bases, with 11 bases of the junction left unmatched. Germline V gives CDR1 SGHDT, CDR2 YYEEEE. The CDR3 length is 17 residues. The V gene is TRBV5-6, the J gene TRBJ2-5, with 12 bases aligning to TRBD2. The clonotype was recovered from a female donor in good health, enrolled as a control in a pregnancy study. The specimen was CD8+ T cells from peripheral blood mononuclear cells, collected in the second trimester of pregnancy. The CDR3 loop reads CASSRGAGLAGIETQYF. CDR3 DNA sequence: TGTGCCAGCAGCCGGGGGGCCGGACTAGCGGGAATAGAGACCCAGTACTTC. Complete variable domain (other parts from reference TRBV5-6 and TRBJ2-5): DAGVTQSPTHLIKTRGQQVTLRCSPKSGHDTVSWYQQALGQGPQFIFQYYEEEERQRGNFPDRFSGHQFPNYSSELNVNALLLGDSALYLCASSRGAGLAGIETQYFGPGTRLLVL.